What follows are 11 T cell receptor beta chains derived from one specimen sequenced in a study of T-cell memory formation after mild COVID-19. TCRdb reprocessed the 5' RACE reads via MiXCR and lists one record per CDR3 protein. The data hold 200,000 to 300,000 distinct CDR3 sequences, with about a sixth observed a single time. The sample comprised PBMCs or a T cell subset sorted from them (not recorded which). The origin of the receptors is a man aged 18 to 29 who had mild COVID-19 (a few samples of this study predate the infection). Cell type and time point are not known.

The chain joins TRBV29-1 to TRBJ2-3; 9 bases fit TRBD2. CDR1 and CDR2 (germline): SQVTM, ANQGSEA. With V trimmed by 2 bases and J by 1 base, 1 base remained unmatched. This CDR3 has 14 residues. CDR3 region: CSVETSGRTDTQYF. The CDR3 region has the DNA TGCAGCGTTGAAACTAGCGGGCGCACAGATACGCAGTATTTT.

This clonotype has a handful of counts. The gene calls are TRBV4-3 and TRBJ2-3, with TRBD2 matching over 8 bases. Germline V gene lookup returns CDR1 LGHNA and CDR2 YSLEER. This CDR3 region has 17 residues. The V and J ends lost 1 base and 2 bases, in that order; junction bases with no gene match: 8. This CDR3 is CASSQVMSGGFTDTQYF. The CDR3 nucleotides are TGCGCCAGCAGCCAAGTAATGAGCGGGGGCTTCACAGATACGCAGTATTTT.

CDR3 loop: CASSLSTGNGIPFF. DNA of the CDR3: TGCGCCAGCAGCTTATCGACAGGGAACGGAATACCGTTTTTT. The rearrangement uses TRBV5-1 and TRBJ1-4; 7 bases fit TRBD1. V was pared by 2 bases and J by 16 bases, with 14 bases of the junction left unmatched. The CDR3 covers 14 residues. The germline V gene has CDR1 SGHRS and CDR2 YFSETQ. The variable domain in full, completed from reference TRBV5-1 and TRBJ1-4, reads KAGVTQTPRYLIKTRGQQVTLSCSPISGHRSVSWYQQTPGQGLQFLFEYFSETQRNKGNFPGRFSGRQFSNSRSEMNVSTLELGDSALYLCASSLSTGNGIPFFGSGTQLSVL.

The V and J genes are TRBV6-6 and TRBJ1-2; no reliable D call. The CDR3 covers 14 residues. V gave up 0 bases and J gave up 4 bases, with 9 bases separating them. Germline V CDR1 and CDR2: MNHNY, SVGAGI (reference sequence). CDR3 region: CASSYSTHFYGYTF. DNA for the CDR3: TGTGCCAGCAGTTACTCGACCCACTTCTATGGCTACACCTTC.

The CDR3 region has the DNA TGTGCCAGCAGTTACGCGCTAGCGGGGCTCCAAGAGACCCAGTACTTC. It specifies CASSYALAGLQETQYF. V usage is TRBV6-2 or TRBV6-3 and J usage is TRBJ2-5; 9 positions agree with TRBD2. Germline-derived CDR1 and CDR2 are MNHEY and SVGEGT. V lost 2 bases and J lost 1; bases outside the gene matches: 5. The CDR3 sequence is 16 residues long.

This clonotype was counted ten times or more. The rearrangement uses TRBV28 and TRBJ2-3; weak D call: TRBD1 (6 bases). V lost 6 bases, J lost 0 bases, and 10 bases lay in between. This CDR3 is 14 amino acids long. Germline CDR1 and CDR2: MDHEN and SYDVKM. This chain's CDR3 is CASSPRGSTDTQYF. In DNA form, the CDR3 reads TGTGCCAGCAGCCCCAGGGGAAGCACAGATACGCAGTATTTT.

The V and J genes are TRBV6-5 and TRBJ2-7; a possible D gene is TRBD2 (7 bases). The CDR3 sequence is 14 residues long. The V end lost 2 bases, the J end lost 0 bases, and 8 bases lay between the germline ends. The V gene's germline CDR1 is MNHEY and CDR2 SVGAGI. CDR3 bases: TGTGCCAGCAGTTACGGGGGGGCCTCCTACGAGCAGTACTTC. Translating gives CASSYGGASYEQYF.

The genes are TRBV6-5 and TRBJ2-4; D is perhaps TRBD1 or TRBD2 (5 bases each). The germline CDR1 and CDR2 sequences are MNHEY and SVGAGI. The CDR3 is made up of 16 amino acids. Between the trimmed V and J ends, which lost 7 bases and 0 bases, there was a span of 16 bases. CDR3 nucleotide sequence: TGTGCCAGCATGGAAGTAGAGGGGCTAGCCAAAAACATTCAGTACTTC. It translates to CASMEVEGLAKNIQYF.

This sequence joins TRBV6-5 and TRBJ2-7, with D hard to call. This CDR3 is built from 14 residues. The germline V gene encodes CDR1 MNHEY and CDR2 SVGAGI. Trimming pared 0 bases from V and 0 bases from J, leaving 6 bases between. The CDR3: CASSYSGNSYEQYF. The CDR3 DNA follows: TGTGCCAGCAGTTACTCAGGGAACTCCTACGAGCAGTACTTC.

This clonotype has just a few counts. The genes are TRBV18 and TRBJ2-3, with D maybe TRBD1 (5 bases). Trimming stripped 1 base from V and 0 bases from J, with 8 bases between. The CDR3 sequence is 15 residues long. Germline V lookup: CDR1 KGHSH, CDR2 LQKENI. CDR3 loop: CASSPLSGSTDTQYF. DNA of the CDR3: TGTGCCAGCTCACCACTCTCAGGGAGCACAGATACGCAGTATTTT.

The chain uses TRBV7-6 and TRBJ2-3; D unresolved. V shed 5 bases and J shed 4 bases, with 7 bases lying between them. This CDR3 contains 12 residues. From germline, CDR1 is SGHVS and CDR2 FNYEAQ. In DNA form, the CDR3 reads TGTGCCAGCAGCACCTCAGCAGATACGCAGTATTTT. Translating gives CASSTSADTQYF.